One sample yielded the 25 T cell receptor beta chains listed below, sequenced in a study of regulatory T cells in long-lasting Graves disease. Time point noted: persistent/refractory GD, antithyroid drugs over 5 years with positive TRAb. PBMC RNA was the source of the TCR library. Arm-PCR of CDR3 regions with iRepertoire HTBI primers generated TCR beta libraries. TCRdb itself ran the multiplex PCR reads through MiXCR, one entry per CDR3 protein. The sample lists about 660,000 distinct CDR3 sequences, approximately 29% occurring once. The sample consisted of peripheral blood mononuclear cells (PBMCs), taken when the disease was refractory, from a patient treated with antithyroid drugs. The receptor set was obtained from a female donor with Graves disease.

Written as DNA, the CDR3 is TGCAGTGCTAGAGTTCTAGGGGATCCGGGAGGACGGGAGACCCAGTACTTC. Residues: CSARVLGDPGGRETQYF. V and J are TRBV20-1 and TRBJ2-5; TRBD2 aligns across 7 bases. This CDR3 spans 17 amino acids. Germline values: CDR1 DFQATT, CDR2 SNEGSKA (reference sequence). V was pared by 1 base and J by 5 bases, with 16 bases of the junction left unmatched.

The chain has TRBV7-2 and TRBJ1-1; a weak D match, TRBD1 (5 bases). CDR1 SGHTA and CDR2 FQGNSA come from the germline V gene. Trimming took off 0 bases at V and 0 bases at J, with 8 bases between the two ends. This CDR3 has 15 residues. The CDR3 spells CASSLAGGVNTEAFF. The CDR3 nucleotides are TGTGCCAGCAGCTTAGCGGGAGGGGTGAACACTGAAGCTTTCTTT.

This clonotype was seen a handful of times. The V and J genes are TRBV29-1 and TRBJ1-1; possibly TRBD1 for D (5 bases). Germline V gene lookup returns CDR1 SQVTM and CDR2 ANQGSEA. V was cut by 4 bases and J by 2 bases, with 11 bases left in between. This CDR3 is 13 amino acids long. As DNA, the CDR3 is TGCAGCGTTGTCAGGGTCCACAACACTGAAGCTTTCTTT. Translating gives CSVVRVHNTEAFF.

The rearrangement joins TRBV18 to TRBJ2-7, with a tentative D call TRBD2 (6 bases). Germline loops: CDR1 KGHSH, CDR2 LQKENI. There are 14 residues in the CDR3. V was shortened by 3 bases and J by 3 bases, with 12 bases between the two germline ends. CDR3 DNA: TGTGCCAGCTCACCCACGGGAGTCTTCTACGAGCAGTACTTC. Its protein product is CASSPTGVFYEQYF.

This chain links TRBV6-1 with TRBJ1-2; D is perhaps TRBD1 (6 bases). The length of the CDR3 is 15 residues. V shed 6 bases and J shed 2 bases, with 16 bases lying between them. CDR1 is MNHNS and CDR2 is SASEGT in the germline V gene. CDR3 region: CASSAAPGVNYGYTF. CDR3 in DNA: TGTGCCAGCAGCGCAGCTCCAGGGGTCAACTATGGCTACACCTTC.

V is TRBV20-1 and J is TRBJ1-2; D ambiguous. The V and J ends lost 5 bases and 2 bases respectively, with 9 bases between them. CDR3 length: 12 amino acids. Germline V gene sequence: CDR1 DFQATT, CDR2 SNEGSKA (reference sequence). CDR3 DNA: TGCAGTGCTTCGACGGAAAACTATGGCTACACCTTC. Translating it yields CSASTENYGYTF.

This rearrangement joins TRBV10-1 to TRBJ1-5; 10 bases align to TRBD1. CDR3 length: 16 residues. In germline, CDR1 is WNHNN, CDR2 SYGVQD (reference sequence). Trimming cost V 3 bases and J 6 bases; bases outside gene matches: 8. The CDR3, as DNA: TGCGCCAGCAGTGAAAATCGGGGACAGGGGTTTCAGCCCCAGCATTTT. Amino acid sequence: CASSENRGQGFQPQHF.

This chain's CDR3 is CSVESGAPRTYQETQYF. Written as DNA, the CDR3 is TGCAGCGTTGAATCAGGGGCCCCTCGAACGTACCAAGAGACCCAGTACTTC. V gene TRBV29-1 combines with J gene TRBJ2-5; TRBD1 is a possible D gene (6 bases). This CDR3 has 17 amino acids. Germline CDR1 and CDR2: SQVTM and ANQGSEA. V lost 2 bases and J lost 0, with 19 bases in between.

This clonotype has ten or more counts. The CDR3 bases are TGTGCCAGCAGTGTCGTCCCCATGAACACTGAAGCTTTCTTT. It is translated as CASSVVPMNTEAFF. The chain has TRBV28 and TRBJ1-1; D is uncertain. CDR3 length: 14 amino acids. Germline V gives CDR1 MDHEN, CDR2 SYDVKM. Deletions cut 5 bases from V and 0 bases from J, with 10 bases between.

The chain couples TRBV2 to TRBJ2-7; D is possibly TRBD2 (5 bases). V gave up 2 bases and J gave up 4 bases, with 15 bases separating them. The CDR3 is 15 residues long. Germline V gives CDR1 SNHLY, CDR2 FYNNEI. The CDR3 DNA is TGTGCCAGCAGTGAAAGCCCTGGAGGAATTTACGAGCAGTACTTC. Its protein is CASSESPGGIYEQYF.

This clonotype was seen a single time. This chain's CDR3 is CASSLAEAYGYTF. CDR3 nucleotides: TGTGCCAGCAGCTTAGCGGAGGCCTATGGCTACACCTTC. The gene calls are TRBV7-9 and TRBJ1-2; D gene ambiguous. The CDR3 totals 13 residues. Germline V gene lookup returns CDR1 SEHNR and CDR2 FQNEAQ (reference sequence). The ends were cut back, 0 bases at V and 4 bases at J, with 6 bases in the middle.

This clonotype was recorded only once. The chain recombines TRBV9 with TRBJ1-3; D not certain. The germline V gene encodes CDR1 SGDLS and CDR2 YYNGEE. Trimming took off 4 bases at V and 0 bases at J, with 14 bases between the two ends. This CDR3 has 16 amino acids. In DNA, the CDR3 is TGTGCCAGCAGCCCAACCGTGGCGGACTCTGGAAACACCATATATTTT. This gives the protein CASSPTVADSGNTIYF. Using reference TRBV9 and TRBJ1-3 for the parts outside the CDR3, the full variable domain is DSGVTQTPKHLITATGQRVTLRCSPRSGDLSVYWYQQSLDQGLQFLIQYYNGEERAKGNILERFSAQQFPDLHSELNLSSLELGDSALYFCASSPTVADSGNTIYFGEGSWLTVV.

In regard to this clonotype: One end of the junction fails to match germline, which may point to a read error. V gene TRBV7-2 combines with J gene TRBJ2-7; the match to TRBD2 covers 10 bases. CDR1 is SGHTA and CDR2 is FQGNSA in the germline V gene. The CDR3 length is 15 residues. CDR3: CASSQVLAGRIEQYF. The CDR3, as DNA: TGCGCCAGCAGCCAGGTACTAGCGGGGAGGATCGAGCAGTACTTC.

This clonotype was found many times. The chain uses TRBV6-1 and TRBJ2-7, with D tentatively TRBD1 or TRBD2 (5 bases each). V was clipped by 7 bases and J by 2 bases, with 12 bases between them. Looked up from germline, CDR1 is MNHNS and CDR2 is SASEGT. The CDR3 consists of 13 residues. The DNA of the CDR3 is TGTGCCAGCAAAGGGACCGCTGCCTACGAGCAGTACTTC. Its translation is CASKGTAAYEQYF.

This clonotype was counted many times. The J gene is TRBJ1-1, the V gene TRBV11-2, with D unresolved. The germline V gene encodes CDR1 SGHAT and CDR2 FQNNGV. Deletions cut 0 bases from V and 2 bases from J, with 7 bases between. This CDR3 has 14 amino acids. CDR3 sequence reads: CASSLDGVNTEAFF. The CDR3 DNA follows: TGTGCCAGCAGCTTAGATGGGGTTAACACTGAAGCTTTCTTT.

This clonotype was detected only a few times. This chain connects TRBV20-1 to TRBJ2-5; D gene ambiguous. Germline CDR1 DFQATT, CDR2 SNEGSKA (reference sequence). This CDR3 contains 12 residues. V lost 5 bases, J lost 2 bases, and 9 bases lay in between. CDR3 region: CSAGDMQETQYF. CDR3 nucleotide sequence: TGCAGTGCTGGTGACATGCAAGAGACCCAGTACTTC.

V is TRBV6-1 and J is TRBJ2-3, with D tentatively TRBD1 or TRBD2 (5 bases each). V lost 8 bases to trimming and J lost 0 bases, with 18 bases between them. This CDR3 contains 16 residues. Germline CDR1 is MNHNS and CDR2 is SASEGT. The CDR3 sequence: CASRRGHRTSTDTQYF. The CDR3 DNA sequence: TGTGCCAGCCGTCGGGGCCATCGAACTAGCACAGATACGCAGTATTTT.

V and J are TRBV20-1 and TRBJ1-5; TRBD1 aligns across 7 bases. Unmatched junction bases numbered 18, after V lost 4 bases and J lost 0 bases. Germline V gene data show CDR1 as DFQATT and CDR2 as SNEGSKA (reference sequence). The CDR3 is 19 amino acids. This CDR3 is CSAKGGAGGSGLSNQPQHF. DNA of the CDR3: TGCAGTGCTAAAGGCGGGGCAGGGGGATCGGGCCTTAGCAATCAGCCCCAGCATTTT.

This clonotype was found many times. The rearrangement links TRBV2 to TRBJ1-6; 7 bases line up with TRBD1. Germline V gene lookup returns CDR1 SNHLY and CDR2 FYNNEI. J gave up 9 bases and V 7 bases, and 6 bases lay outside the gene matches. The CDR3 sequence is 13 residues long. CDR3 nucleotides: TGTGCCAGCATGCAAGGGACAGTTTCACCCCTCCACTTT. Translation: CASMQGTVSPLHF.

This clonotype was detected once. The rearrangement links TRBV20-1 to TRBJ2-4, with TRBD1 matching over 7 bases. The J segment lost 0 bases and the V segment lost 2 bases, leaving 7 bases of the junction unmatched. CDR1 is DFQATT and CDR2 is SNEGSKA in the germline V gene (reference sequence). There are 16 residues in the CDR3. CDR3 residues: CSARRTAGGAKNIQYF. The CDR3 DNA reads as TGCAGTGCTAGACGGACGGCAGGGGGAGCCAAAAACATTCAGTACTTC.

This clonotype was detected ten times or more. The rearrangement uses TRBV15 and TRBJ1-2; maybe TRBD1 (5 bases). The CDR3 covers 15 residues. In germline, CDR1 is LNHNV, CDR2 YYDKDF (reference sequence). The V and J ends lost 2 bases and 1 base respectively, with 11 bases between them. DNA for the CDR3: TGTGCCACCAGCAGACTTACAGGAAGTAACTATGGCTACACCTTC. The encoded protein is CATSRLTGSNYGYTF.

Many counts were recorded for this clonotype. The chain employs TRBV11-2 and TRBJ2-7; D is unclear. The length of the CDR3 is 12 residues. CDR1 SGHAT and CDR2 FQNNGV come from the germline V gene. V dropped 6 bases and J dropped 0 bases, with 6 bases sitting between them. This CDR3 reads CASSWSSYEQYF. DNA for the CDR3: TGTGCCAGCAGTTGGAGCTCCTACGAGCAGTACTTC.

This clonotype was observed a handful of times. This sequence joins TRBV20-1 and TRBJ1-1, with 7 bases fitting TRBD1. The CDR3 covers 10 residues. V dropped 6 bases and J dropped 8; count of bases not matched to a gene: 3. Germline V gene data show CDR1 as DFQATT and CDR2 as SNEGSKA (reference sequence). The CDR3 loop reads CSATDREAFF. The CDR3 DNA reads as TGCAGTGCAACGGACAGGGAAGCTTTCTTT.

The chain links TRBV7-9 to TRBJ1-1, with D possibly TRBD1 on 5 matching bases. The CDR3 is 13 amino acids. Germline CDR1 reads SEHNR; CDR2 reads FQNEAQ (reference sequence). V lost 10 bases, J lost 5 bases, and 17 bases lay in between. The CDR3 protein is CAILKAGGTEAFF. The CDR3 DNA sequence: TGTGCCATCCTTAAAGCTGGGGGGACTGAAGCTTTCTTT.

This clonotype was counted a few times. The rearrangement links TRBV2 to TRBJ1-2; possibly TRBD1 for D (5 bases). V lost 5 bases, J lost 3 bases, and 16 bases lay in between. Germline CDR1 SNHLY, CDR2 FYNNEI. This CDR3 is built from 15 residues. The CDR3 DNA reads TGTGCCAGCAGTTCCTCGGGACGGATACACTATGGCTACACCTTC. It encodes CASSSSGRIHYGYTF.